The rows below give T cell receptor beta chains drawn from one sample of a study of beta chain features in type 1 diabetes. Some clones are missing from TCRdb's copy, which holds only in-frame ones; the method was immunoSEQ multiplex PCR. This sample has approximately 140,000 clones; 7.5% to 9.5% occur once, and the top ten carry over 0.6%. Sequenced input: central memory CD4+ T cells from blood. These receptors originate from a man younger than 40 with type 1 diabetes. CDR3s include the opening cysteine and the closing phenylalanine or tryptophan. D genes are given only for firm matches. Clone sizes are given selectively: once, few, many, or a class where the clone is expanded.

d_call	clone_size	v_call	j_call	cdr3_nt	cdr3_aa
TRBD1	few	TRBV9	TRBJ1-6	TGTGCCAGCAGCGTAGAGGGAGGACAGGGGAATTCACCCCTCCACTTT	CASSVEGGQGNSPLHF
NA	few	TRBV7-9	TRBJ1-2	TGTGCCAGCAGCAACCACAGCGGTGGGGGCTACACCTTC	CASSNHSGGGYTF
NA	NA	TRBV5-1	TRBJ1-4	TGCGCCAGCAGCTTGGAAGGGGGTGAAAAACTGTTTTTT	CASSLEGGEKLFF
NA	few	TRBV18	TRBJ2-1	TGTGCCAGCTCACCACTCGGGAACTCCTACAATGAGCAGTTCTTC	CASSPLGNSYNEQFF
NA	few	TRBV30	TRBJ1-6	TGTGCCTGGAGACGAGGGGGAGGGACGGGACCCCTCCACTTT	CAWRRGGGTGPLHF
TRBD2	NA	TRBV14	TRBJ2-7	TGTGCCAGCAGCTTCCAGACTAGCTCCGAGCAGTACTTC	CASSFQTSSEQYF
TRBD1	NA	TRBV30	TRBJ2-2	TGTGCCGTACGACAGGGTGCGGGCACCGGGGAGCTGTTTTTT	CAVRQGAGTGELFF
TRBD2	few	TRBV7-2	TRBJ2-2	TGTGCCAGCAGCTTAGCCACTAGCGGGGGGCAGCTGTTTTTT	CASSLATSGGQLFF
NA	few	TRBV7-3	TRBJ2-3	TGTGCCAGCAGCTCAGACAGTGTAACGCAGTATTTT	CASSSDSVTQYF
TRBD2	few	TRBV11-2	TRBJ2-3	TGTGCCAGCAGCTTATTCGGGGGGGCCTCCGATACGCAGTATTTT	CASSLFGGASDTQYF
NA	few	TRBV6-6	TRBJ2-5	TGTGCCAGCAGAACCCAGGTCCCCCAAGAGACCCAGTACTTC	CASRTQVPQETQYF
NA	few	TRBV29-1	TRBJ1-3	TGCAGCGTTCAGCCAGGGCACTCTGGAAACACCATATATTTT	CSVQPGHSGNTIYF
NA	NA	TRBV9	TRBJ2-3	TGTGCCAGCAGCGTTTGGGACAAGAACACAGATACGCAGTATTTT	CASSVWDKNTDTQYF
NA	few	TRBV2	TRBJ2-2	TGTGCCAGCACACAGGAGAACACCGGGGAGCTGTTTTTT	CASTQENTGELFF
NA	many	TRBV10-3	TRBJ2-6	TGTGCCATCAGTGAGTCTATCCCGGGGGCCAACGTCCTGACTTTC	CAISESIPGANVLTF
NA	NA	TRBV5-4	TRBJ2-2	TGTGCCAGCCAACTAGACAGGTCGAACACCGGGGAGCTGTTTTTT	CASQLDRSNTGELFF
NA	few	TRBV5-1	TRBJ1-2	TGCGCCAGCAGCTTGCAGAGGGCTAACTATGGCTACACCTTC	CASSLQRANYGYTF
NA	NA	TRBV29-1	TRBJ2-1	TGCAGCGTTGCAGCGGACTCCTACAATGAGCAGTTCTTC	CSVAADSYNEQFF
NA	few	TRBV18	TRBJ2-7	TGTGCCAGCTCACGGGGGGACGGGCCCGAGCAGTACTTC	CASSRGDGPEQYF
NA	NA	TRBV19	TRBJ1-2	TGTGCCAGTAGTATACGGTTGGCTACAGGGAAGCCTGGCTACACCTTC	CASSIRLATGKPGYTF
TRBD2	few	TRBV25-1	TRBJ2-5	TGTGCCAGCAGTGACCCCGGGACTAAAGAGACCCAGTACTTC	CASSDPGTKETQYF
TRBD2	NA	TRBV30	TRBJ2-5	TGTGCCTTAGCGGGGGGGGAGACCCAGTACTTC	CALAGGETQYF
NA	NA	TRBV1	TRBJ1-5	TGCACCAGCAGCCAAGTAGTCCGGGGGAGTAGCAATCAGCCCCAGCATTTT	CTSSQVVRGSSNQPQHF
TRBD2	few	TRBV5-1	TRBJ2-1	TGCGCCAGCAGCTTGCAGGTTAGCGGGGGATTTGAGCAGTTCTTC	CASSLQVSGGFEQFF
TRBD1	NA	TRBV29-1	TRBJ2-5	TGCAGCGTCGACAGGGCCAGATGGGGCCAGTACTTC	CSVDRARWGQYF
TRBD1	NA	TRBV29-1	TRBJ1-2	TGCAGCGTAGCGACAGGGGTGGATGGCTACACCTTC	CSVATGVDGYTF
NA	few	TRBV7-9	TRBJ2-1	TGTGCCAGCAGCTTAATGACTATCAATGAGCAGTTCTTC	CASSLMTINEQFF
TRBD1	NA	TRBV5-1	TRBJ1-1	TGCGCCAGCAGCTCAGGACAGGGAGGCACTGAAGCTTTCTTT	CASSSGQGGTEAFF
TRBD1	NA	TRBV7-9	TRBJ1-2	TGTGCCAGCAGCCAGGCGACAGGGAATTATGGCTACACCTTC	CASSQATGNYGYTF